Listed below are T cell receptor beta chains from one sample, sequenced in a study of blood T cell repertoires in COVID-19. Profiling relied on immunoSEQ multiplex PCR, and the TCRdb table lists in-frame clones only, not all of them. In the table there are hundreds of thousands of clones, 70% to 90% of which are singletons. The sequencing input was PBMCs or T cells enriched from blood (not recorded which). The receptor source for this set is a young man who had recovered from COVID-19. Both conserved end residues are part of each CDR3. Fields, in order: V gene, D gene, J gene, clone size, CDR3 protein, CDR3 DNA. The D gene is left open where the match is weak. Not every row has a clone size; where given, it reads once, few, many or a size class.

TRBV25-1	-	TRBJ2-2	once	CASSAQGDTGELFF	TGTGCCAGCAGTGCCCAGGGCGACACCGGGGAGCTGTTTTTT
TRBV9	TRBD2	TRBJ2-1	-	CASSTLAGGPSNEQFF	TGTGCCAGCAGCACCCTAGCGGGGGGACCCTCCAATGAGCAGTTCTTC
TRBV28	-	TRBJ1-5	few	CAAGGDNQPQHF	TGTGCCGCGGGGGGGGACAATCAGCCCCAGCATTTT
TRBV19	TRBD1	TRBJ2-1	-	CASSIGRDRDSNEQFF	TGTGCCAGTAGTATCGGCAGGGACAGGGATAGCAATGAGCAGTTCTTC
TRBV6-5	-	TRBJ1-1	-	CASIPPLPGTEAFF	TGTGCCAGCATCCCACCCCTGCCGGGCACTGAAGCTTTCTTT
TRBV3-1/TRBV3-2	-	TRBJ2-2	-	CASSQVLSDKVNTGELFF	TGTGCCAGCAGCCAAGTGTTATCGGACAAAGTGAACACCGGGGAGCTGTTTTTT
TRBV11-2	TRBD1	TRBJ2-1	-	CASSLGTGRNQQFF	TGTGCCAGCAGCTTAGGGACAGGCAGGAATCAGCAGTTCTTC
TRBV27	TRBD2	TRBJ2-3	once	CASIGGADTQYF	TGTGCCAGCATTGGGGGGGCAGATACGCAGTATTTT
TRBV7-9	-	TRBJ1-1	-	CASSREQHTEAFF	TGTGCCAGCAGCCGCGAACAGCACACTGAAGCTTTCTTT
TRBV5-1	TRBD1	TRBJ2-5	-	CASSSRTGMETQYF	TGCGCCAGCAGCTCCCGGACAGGGATGGAGACCCAGTACTTC
TRBV7-9	TRBD2	TRBJ2-7	-	CASSSSGSSHEQYF	TGTGCCAGCAGCTCTAGCGGGAGCTCGCACGAGCAGTACTTC
TRBV4-1	TRBD2	TRBJ2-1	-	CASSQPTSGSSYNEQFF	TGCGCCAGCAGCCAACCCACTAGCGGGAGCTCCTACAATGAGCAGTTCTTC
TRBV7-2	TRBD1	TRBJ2-5	-	CASSLVDRAQETQYF	TGTGCCAGCAGCTTAGTGGACAGGGCTCAAGAGACCCAGTACTTC
TRBV7-8	TRBD1	TRBJ1-6	-	CASSATGGTPLHF	TGTGCCAGCAGCGCCACAGGGGGTACACCCCTCCACTTT
TRBV18	TRBD1	TRBJ2-1	-	CASSLNPGGEQFF	TGTGCCAGCTCACTGAACCCAGGGGGTGAGCAGTTCTTC
TRBV24-1	TRBD1	TRBJ1-5	-	CATSRAGGGNQPQHF	TGTGCCACCAGCCGAGCAGGGGGCGGGAATCAGCCCCAGCATTTT
TRBV11-2	TRBD2	TRBJ2-3	few	CASSRSGWGNTQYF	TGTGCCAGCAGCCGTAGCGGGTGGGGGAATACGCAGTATTTT
TRBV6-2/TRBV6-3	TRBD1	TRBJ1-1	-	CASSLGQGISEAFF	TGTGCCAGCAGCCTCGGACAGGGAATATCTGAAGCTTTCTTT
TRBV5-1	TRBD2	TRBJ2-1	-	CASSLMTSGNYNEQFF	TGCGCCAGCAGCTTGATGACTAGCGGGAACTACAATGAGCAGTTCTTC
TRBV7-6	-	TRBJ1-2	-	CASSLQAAAGYTF	TGTGCCAGCAGCCTACAGGCGGCGGCTGGCTACACCTTC
TRBV7-2	TRBD2	TRBJ2-7	-	CASSSGGAGVQYEQYF	TGTGCCAGCAGCTCCGGAGGAGCGGGAGTTCAATACGAGCAGTACTTC
TRBV3-1/TRBV3-2	-	TRBJ2-1	-	CASSQVPRGPPPFF	TGTGCCAGCAGCCAAGTTCCACGAGGGCCTCCCCCGTTCTTC
TRBV7-9	-	TRBJ1-1	-	CASSLAGAIRDTEAFF	TGTGCCAGCAGCTTAGCGGGGGCCATACGAGACACTGAAGCTTTCTTT
TRBV2	-	TRBJ1-1	few	CASSDEIGSTEAFF	TGTGCCAGCAGTGATGAGATAGGGAGCACTGAAGCTTTCTTT
TRBV2	-	TRBJ1-1	-	CASKAGENTEAFF	TGTGCCAGCAAGGCAGGGGAGAACACTGAAGCTTTCTTT
TRBV29-1	-	TRBJ2-7	-	CSVLTPYEQYF	TGCAGCGTACTAACCCCCTACGAGCAGTACTTC
TRBV28	TRBD1	TRBJ1-6	-	CASSPSGQGKNSPLHF	TGTGCCAGCAGTCCAAGCGGACAGGGGAAGAATTCACCCCTCCACTTT
TRBV9	TRBD2	TRBJ2-3	-	CASSVGTSGLTDTQYF	TGTGCCAGCAGCGTAGGGACTAGCGGACTCACAGATACGCAGTATTTT
TRBV5-1	TRBD2	TRBJ2-7	few	CASSTGTSSYEQYF	TGCGCCAGCAGCACCGGGACTAGCTCCTACGAGCAGTACTTC
TRBV7-2	-	TRBJ2-7	-	CASSLEGGSYEQYF	TGTGCCAGCAGCTTAGAAGGAGGGTCCTACGAGCAGTACTTC
TRBV5-8	-	TRBJ2-1	-	CASSGGLLENEQFF	TGTGCCAGCAGCGGGGGCCTTCTGGAGAATGAGCAGTTCTTC
TRBV3-1/TRBV3-2	TRBD2	TRBJ2-7	-	CASSLCGSGVYEQYF	TGTGCCAGCAGCCTCTGCGGGAGTGGGGTCTACGAGCAGTACTTC
TRBV6-5	-	TRBJ1-5	-	CASSRRTRDQPQHF	TGTGCCAGCAGCCGACGGACAAGGGATCAGCCCCAGCATTTT
TRBV9	TRBD2	TRBJ2-2	-	CASSLAGVAGELFF	TGTGCCAGCAGCCTAGCGGGAGTAGCCGGGGAGCTGTTTTTT
TRBV10-1	TRBD2	TRBJ2-7	-	CASSEIVRGLAGEQSYEQYF	TGCGCCAGCAGTGAAATAGTTCGGGGACTAGCGGGAGAGCAATCCTACGAGCAGTACTTC
TRBV19	-	TRBJ1-5	once	CASRPGDQPQHF	TGTGCCAGTAGACCAGGGGATCAGCCCCAGCATTTT
TRBV9	TRBD1	TRBJ2-7	-	CASSGQGSHDYEQYF	TGTGCCAGCAGCGGACAGGGGTCCCATGACTACGAGCAGTACTTC
TRBV4-1	-	TRBJ2-7	-	CASSQVARSSYEQYF	TGCGCCAGCAGCCAAGTGGCCAGGTCCTCCTACGAGCAGTACTTC
TRBV6-5	-	TRBJ1-4	-	CASSNLNEKLFF	TGTGCCAGCAGCAATTTGAATGAAAAACTGTTTTTT
TRBV11-3	-	TRBJ2-1	-	CASSFGQYNEQFF	TGTGCCAGCAGCTTCGGACAGTACAATGAGCAGTTCTTC
TRBV14	-	TRBJ1-1	-	CASSQDLGRGAFF	TGTGCCAGCAGCCAAGATCTTGGTAGGGGTGCTTTCTTT
TRBV9	TRBD2	TRBJ2-5	-	CASSVGGENQETQYF	TGTGCCAGCAGCGTCGGGGGGGAGAACCAAGAGACCCAGTACTTC
TRBV11-2	-	TRBJ2-5	-	CASSLNRDRETQYF	TGTGCCAGCAGCTTAAACAGGGATCGAGAGACCCAGTACTTC
TRBV5-1	TRBD1	TRBJ1-1	-	CASSYGQGGTEAFF	TGCGCCAGCAGCTACGGACAGGGGGGGACTGAAGCTTTCTTT
TRBV6-2/TRBV6-3	TRBD2	TRBJ2-2	-	CASSSSGGAGELFF	TGTGCCAGCAGTTCCAGCGGGGGAGCCGGGGAGCTGTTTTTT
TRBV5-1	TRBD2	TRBJ2-1	-	CASSPWTSGSRSEQFF	TGCGCCAGCAGCCCCTGGACTAGCGGGAGCCGTAGTGAGCAGTTCTTC
TRBV2	TRBD1	TRBJ2-2	-	CASSDDRVTGELFF	TGTGCCAGCAGCGATGACAGGGTCACCGGGGAGCTGTTTTTT
TRBV30	-	TRBJ2-4	once	CAWSAQGTNIQYF	TGTGCCTGGAGTGCTCAGGGGACAAACATTCAGTACTTC
TRBV5-1	TRBD1	TRBJ1-3	-	CASSFAGTGSGNTIYF	TGCGCCAGCAGCTTCGCCGGGACAGGCTCTGGAAACACCATATATTTT
TRBV10-3	TRBD1	TRBJ1-6	-	CAIPTGTAIPLHF	TGTGCCATCCCAACAGGGACAGCTATACCCCTCCACTTT
TRBV27	TRBD2	TRBJ2-7	-	CASYGPGAGAYEQYF	TGTGCCAGCTATGGCCCCGGAGCGGGGGCCTACGAGCAGTACTTC
TRBV30	TRBD1	TRBJ2-1	-	CAWSAGGGEQFF	TGTGCCTGGAGCGCAGGGGGCGGTGAGCAGTTCTTC